This T cell receptor beta chain was observed in a study of CD8 T cells in Susac syndrome. From blood CD8+ and CD4+ T cells, TCR beta sequences were generated. From germline, CDR1 is SGHDN and CDR2 FVKESK. This CDR3 is built from 15 residues. V was clipped by 1 base and J by 2 bases, with 11 bases between them. It was with random hexamers that 0.5 to 1 ug RNA was reverse transcribed. Across 54 Vbeta and 13 Jbeta, TCR beta CDR3 was amplified with immunoSEQ multiplex PCR. TCRdb used MiXCR to reprocess the immunoSEQ multiplex PCR reads, holding one entry per CDR3 protein. The data show about 200,000 distinct CDR3 sequences, 85% to 95% seen once.

The receptor was isolated from a human donor in good health. This sequence joins TRBV14 and TRBJ1-2, with TRBD1 as a possible D gene (6 bases). Input material: CD4+ T cells from PBMCs. The DNA for the CDR3 is TGTGCCAGCAGCCAAGCCCAGACAGGCAACTATGGCTACACCTTC. As protein: CASSQAQTGNYGYTF. The full variable domain, its missing parts supplied by reference TRBV14 and TRBJ1-2, is EAGVTQFPSHSVIEKGQTVTLRCDPISGHDNLYWYRRVMGKEIKFLLHFVKESKQDESGMPNNRFLAERTGGTYSTLKVQPAELEDSGVYFCASSQAQTGNYGYTFGSGTRLTVV.